The sequence of this TCR beta chain was determined in a study of blood T cell repertoires in COVID-19. Assay used: immunoSEQ multiplex PCR; TCRdb lists only in-frame clones, some missing. Here the sample spans some 320,000 clones, roughly 85% being singletons. V was cut by 0 bases and J by 4 bases, with 12 bases left in between. Germline V gives CDR1 SGHAT, CDR2 FQNNGV. The CDR3 is 15 amino acids. The sequence came from a human donor in a cohort sampled during active COVID-19. Sequencing used peripheral blood. The V gene is TRBV11-2, the J gene TRBJ1-2; D perhaps matches TRBD1 (6 bases). The CDR3 DNA reads TGTGCCAGCAGCTTAGACTTGTCAGGGGCCTATGGCTACACCTTC. Protein product: CASSLDLSGAYGYTF.